This passage covers 12 T cell receptor beta chains from one sample sequenced in a study of T cell clonotyping in hematopoietic cell transplantation. TCRdb's copy holds only in-frame clones and misses some; the assay was immunoSEQ multiplex PCR. The table records about 9,600 clones, approximately 79% of them present only once. Time point meaning: recipient sample about 28 days before transplant, after cytoreduction. The sample in question was peripheral blood mononuclear cells, obtained before stem cell transplant. These receptors all stem from a man aged 55-75 years with acute myeloid leukemia. Some clones in this sample may be carry-over from other donors' samples.

The chain links TRBV19 to TRBJ2-6, with D unclear. This CDR3 is built from 16 residues. CDR1 LNHDA and CDR2 SQIVND come from the germline V gene (reference sequence). V was trimmed by 4 bases and J by 0 bases, leaving 10 bases between them. The CDR3, as DNA: TGTGCCAGTAGTACCAGCTATTTCTCTGGGGCCAACGTCCTGACTTTC. Protein: CASSTSYFSGANVLTF.

DNA for the CDR3: TGTGCCAGCAGTTCCCGACAGGGGTGGGAGGAGACCCAGTACTTC. This translates into CASSSRQGWEETQYF. The chain links TRBV2 to TRBJ2-5, with 8 bases matching TRBD1. Germline V CDR1 and CDR2: SNHLY, FYNNEI. The CDR3 has 15 amino acids. The J segment lost 5 bases and the V segment lost 5 bases, leaving 10 bases of the junction unmatched. Full variable domain (remainder filled in from reference TRBV2 and TRBJ2-5): EPEVTQTPSHQVTQMGQEVILRCVPISNHLYFYWYRQILGQKVEFLVSFYNNEISEKSEIFDDQFSVERPDGSNFTLKIRSTKLEDSAMYFCASSSRQGWEETQYFGPGTRLLVL.

The V and J genes are TRBV28 and TRBJ2-5; weak D call: TRBD2 (5 bases). V dropped 4 bases and J dropped 4 bases, with 7 bases sitting between them. Germline V gene sequence: CDR1 MDHEN, CDR2 SYDVKM. This CDR3 has 12 residues. CDR3 in amino acids: CASSSGGETQYF. CDR3 DNA: TGTGCCAGCAGTTCAGGAGGAGAGACCCAGTACTTC.

The chain has TRBV9 and TRBJ2-3; possibly TRBD2 for D (7 bases). Germline V gene sequence: CDR1 SGDLS, CDR2 YYNGEE. V was shortened by 2 bases and J by 3 bases, with 13 bases between the two germline ends. The CDR3 spans 15 residues. In DNA, the CDR3 is TGTGCCAGCAGCGTGGGGGGGGGCCTTACAGATACGCAGTATTTT. Amino acid sequence: CASSVGGGLTDTQYF.

This chain joins TRBV5-1 and TRBJ1-1; D not certain. The germline CDR1 and CDR2 sequences are SGHRS and YFSETQ. There are 15 residues in the CDR3. V was cut by 4 bases and J by 4 bases, with 17 bases left in between. This chain's CDR3 is CASSPTPVLGTEAFF. For the CDR3, the DNA is TGCGCCAGCAGCCCAACCCCCGTGCTTGGCACTGAAGCTTTCTTT.

In this sample, this clone turned up a few times. The chain recombines TRBV10-1 with TRBJ2-3, with a weak D call TRBD1 (5 bases). The CDR3 consists of 13 residues. Trimming removed 4 bases from V and 4 bases from J, with 9 bases in between. CDR1 is WNHNN, CDR2 SYGVQD, per germline (reference sequence). CDR3 in amino acids: CASSGTGADTQYF. In DNA, the CDR3 is TGCGCCAGCAGTGGTACAGGAGCAGATACGCAGTATTTT.

This chain joins TRBV10-3 and TRBJ2-7; either TRBD1 or TRBD2 may supply D (5 bases each). Trimming stripped 7 bases from V and 3 bases from J, with 13 bases between. The CDR3 totals 13 residues. Germline values: CDR1 ENHRY, CDR2 SYGVKD. The CDR3 reads CAITRDGYYEQYF. The CDR3 nucleotides read TGTGCCATCACCCGGGACGGTTACTACGAGCAGTACTTC.

The chain carries TRBV20-1 and TRBJ1-1; D gene unclear. The CDR3 sequence is 11 residues long. Germline V CDR1 and CDR2: DFQATT, SNEGSKA (reference sequence). Here the CDR3 reads CRVGWNTEAFF. The DNA of the CDR3 is TGCAGAGTCGGGTGGAACACTGAAGCTTTCTTT.

The chain uses TRBV9 and TRBJ2-1, with D perhaps assigned TRBD1 or TRBD2 (7 bases each). Trimming removed 3 bases at V and 0 bases at J, with 13 bases between. CDR1 is SGDLS, CDR2 YYNGEE, per germline. There are 16 residues in the CDR3. The CDR3 DNA is TGTGCCAGCAGCGAAGGGGGCGGGGGCTCCTACAATGAGCAGTTCTTC. Amino acid sequence: CASSEGGGGSYNEQFF.

The J gene is TRBJ1-1, the V gene TRBV6-6; 10 bases align to TRBD1. Germline lookup yields CDR1 MNHNY and CDR2 SVGAGI (reference sequence). CDR3 size: 13 residues. The V gene end was trimmed by 5 bases and the J gene end by 8 bases; junction bases not matched to a gene: 5. The CDR3 is CASSPRDRGEAFF. The DNA for the CDR3 is TGTGCCAGCAGTCCCAGGGACAGGGGAGAAGCTTTCTTT.

The chain uses TRBV6-5 and TRBJ2-7, with a possible D match to TRBD2 (6 bases). Trimming took off 8 bases at V and 1 base at J, with 15 bases between the two ends. Germline V gene data show CDR1 as MNHEY and CDR2 as SVGAGI. CDR3 length equals 14 residues. CDR3 coding DNA: TGTGCCAGCGGTGTGTCGGGAGATTCCTACGAGCAGTACTTC. The encoded protein is CASGVSGDSYEQYF.

The chain is built from TRBV4-1 and TRBJ1-1; D is ambiguous. CDR3 length: 16 amino acids. Germline CDR1 MGHRA, CDR2 YSYEKL. Trimming left V 0 bases short and J 5 bases short, with 16 bases between. CDR3 protein: CASSQDTWVLTTEAFF. CDR3 sequence (DNA): TGCGCCAGCAGCCAAGATACTTGGGTGTTGACGACTGAAGCTTTCTTT.